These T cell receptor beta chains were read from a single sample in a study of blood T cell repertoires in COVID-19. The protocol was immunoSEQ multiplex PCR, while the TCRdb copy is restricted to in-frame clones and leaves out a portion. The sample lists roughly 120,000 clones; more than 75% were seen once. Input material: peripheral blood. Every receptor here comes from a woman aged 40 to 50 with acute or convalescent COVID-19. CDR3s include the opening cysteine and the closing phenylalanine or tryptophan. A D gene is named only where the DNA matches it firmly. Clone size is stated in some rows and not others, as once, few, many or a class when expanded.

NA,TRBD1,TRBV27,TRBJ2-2,TGTGCCAGCAGTTTATATGCCGGGACAGGGGTTGGGAACACCGGGGAGCTGTTTTTT,CASSLYAGTGVGNTGELFF
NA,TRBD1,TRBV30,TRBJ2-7,TGTGCCTGGAGTACCCAGGGGGCGTACGAGCAGTACTTC,CAWSTQGAYEQYF
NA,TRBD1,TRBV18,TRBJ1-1,TGTGCCAGCTCACCATTTCACAGGGGGGGAGGCACTGAAGCTTTCTTT,CASSPFHRGGGTEAFF
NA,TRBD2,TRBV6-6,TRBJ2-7,TGTGCCAGCAGTTATCTAGCGGGGGGTTACGAGCAGTACTTC,CASSYLAGGYEQYF
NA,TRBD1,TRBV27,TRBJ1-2,TGTGCCAGCTCCCGGACAGGGACCTATGGCTACACCTTC,CASSRTGTYGYTF
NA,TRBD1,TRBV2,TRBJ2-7,TGTGCCAGCAGTCCGCCCCGGGACAGGGAATACGAGCAGTACTTC,CASSPPRDREYEQYF
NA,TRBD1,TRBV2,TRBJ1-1,TGTGCCAGCAGTGGAGACCAGGGGGCTAACACTGAAGCTTTCTTT,CASSGDQGANTEAFF
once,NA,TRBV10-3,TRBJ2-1,TGTGCCGCCACCCCCCTAGCAGGGGACAATGAGCAGTTCTTC,CAATPLAGDNEQFF
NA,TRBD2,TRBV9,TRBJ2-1,TGTGCCACTAGCGGGGGGGCCGTCAATGAGCAGTTCTTC,CATSGGAVNEQFF
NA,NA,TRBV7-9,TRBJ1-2,TGTGCCAGCAGCTTAGAGGGGCCGGTAGGTGAGAGTGCCTTC,CASSLEGPVGESAF
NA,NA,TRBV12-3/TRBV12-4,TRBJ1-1,TGTGCCAGCAGTGGTCGGGGGTCGGCTGAAGCTTTCTTT,CASSGRGSAEAFF
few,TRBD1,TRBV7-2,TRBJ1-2,TGTGCCAGCACCCTCGACAGGGGGTCCTTTGGCTACACCTTC,CASTLDRGSFGYTF
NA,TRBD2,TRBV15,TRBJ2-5,TGTGCCACCAAGACCGGTTGGGCGCGGGGGGCTCAAGAGACCCAGTACTTC,CATKTGWARGAQETQYF
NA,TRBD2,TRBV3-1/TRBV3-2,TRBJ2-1,TGTGCCAGCAGCCGCCGCGGAGCGGGGAGCTACAATGAGCAGTTCTTC,CASSRRGAGSYNEQFF
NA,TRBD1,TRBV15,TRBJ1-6,TGTGCCACCAGCCGGCTACCGGTCAGGGGGCGAGCACCCCTCCACTTT,CATSRLPVRGRAPLHF
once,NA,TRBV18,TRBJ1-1,TGTGCCAGCTCACTAGGGGCGAGCAACACTGAAGCTTTCTTT,CASSLGASNTEAFF
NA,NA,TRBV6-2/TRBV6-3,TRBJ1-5,TGTGCCAGCAGTTACAACCTCGGGAGAAATAATCAGCCCCAGCATTTT,CASSYNLGRNNQPQHF
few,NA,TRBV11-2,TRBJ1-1,TGTGCCAGCAGCCTTCGAGGAAACACTGAAGCTTTCTTT,CASSLRGNTEAFF
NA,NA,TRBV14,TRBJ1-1,TGTGCCAGCAGCCAAAGAGTCGTTAACCCGAACACTGAAGCTTTCTTT,CASSQRVVNPNTEAFF
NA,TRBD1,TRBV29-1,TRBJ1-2,TGCAGCGCCGGGACAGGGGACGGCTACACCTTC,CSAGTGDGYTF
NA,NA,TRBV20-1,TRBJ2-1,TGCAGTGCTAGTACAGTCGGGGGTGCCTACAATGAGCAGTTCTTC,CSASTVGGAYNEQFF
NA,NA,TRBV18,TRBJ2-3,TGTGCCAGCTCACCGGACTACCTAAGCACAGATACGCAGTATTTT,CASSPDYLSTDTQYF
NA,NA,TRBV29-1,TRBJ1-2,TGCAGTTCTCGGGGGGCGGATGGCTACACCTTC,CSSRGADGYTF
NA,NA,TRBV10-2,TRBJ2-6,TGCGCCAGCAGTGAGTCTCCCGGGGGGCCGGGGGCCAACGTCCTGACTTTC,CASSESPGGPGANVLTF
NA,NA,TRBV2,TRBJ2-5,TGTGCCAGCAGTGAAAGCGGGACCCAGTACTTC,CASSESGTQYF
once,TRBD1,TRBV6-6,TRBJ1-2,TGTGCCAGCAGTTATATGGGACAGGGCAGGAACACCTTC,CASSYMGQGRNTF
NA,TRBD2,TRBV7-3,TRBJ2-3,TGTGCCAGCAGCCCACAAGTCATACGGCGGGGGGGCCAAGGTACGCAGTATTTT,CASSPQVIRRGGQGTQYF
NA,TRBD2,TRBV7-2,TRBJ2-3,TGTGCCAGCAGCTTAGCGGCTAGCGGGGGGGGAGGCACAGATACGCAGTATTTT,CASSLAASGGGGTDTQYF
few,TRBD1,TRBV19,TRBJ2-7,TGTGCCAGTAGCCCGGGACAGGGTACCTACGAGCAGTACTTC,CASSPGQGTYEQYF
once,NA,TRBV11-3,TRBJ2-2,TGTGCCAGCAGCTTAGAGATGACCGAGGCCGGGGAGCTGTTTTTT,CASSLEMTEAGELFF
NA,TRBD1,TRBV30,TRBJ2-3,TGTGCCTGGGGGAGGGGACAGGGGTCAGATACGCAGTATTTT,CAWGRGQGSDTQYF
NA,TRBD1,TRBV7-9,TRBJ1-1,TGTGCCAGCAGCTTAGCGAGGGCAGGGGGTCGAGCTGAAGCTTTCTTT,CASSLARAGGRAEAFF
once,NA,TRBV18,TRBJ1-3,TGTGCCAGCAGGAGAGACAACACCATATATTTT,CASRRDNTIYF